This T cell receptor beta chain was retrieved from a study of T-cell reconstitution after alpha-beta-depleted transplantation in children. A TCRbeta library incorporating unique molecular identifiers was prepared. TCRdb analysed the PCR reads with MiXCR anew, one entry per CDR3 protein. The sample lists about 580,000 distinct CDR3 sequences; approximately 22% were seen once. Findings and limits, study-wide: Approximately two months post-transplant, alpha-beta T cells reportedly originated from several hundred expanded graft clones. T-cell numbers and diversity one year post-transplant derived largely from freshly generated T cells. Certain patients had high TCRbeta diversity at day 60, and it came from recipient T cells and thymic progenitors that survived.

The CDR3 spans 13 residues. Between the trimmed V and J ends, which lost 8 bases and 6 bases, there was a span of 14 bases. CDR1 SGHTA and CDR2 FQGNSA come from the germline V gene. A word on this clonotype: Its antigen is not known.

The TCR sequence derives from a boy under two years old who had a stem cell transplant for acute myeloid leukemia, so the T cells may come from the graft donor. The chain is built from TRBV7-2 and TRBJ2-1; D not certain. Sequenced here: PBMCs, mostly from graft donor cells, sampled 360 days after TCRalphabeta/CD19-depleted stem cell transplant. The CDR3 DNA is TGTGCCAGCCATGGACCGTGGAGCAATGAGCAGTTCTTC. Translated, it gives CASHGPWSNEQFF.